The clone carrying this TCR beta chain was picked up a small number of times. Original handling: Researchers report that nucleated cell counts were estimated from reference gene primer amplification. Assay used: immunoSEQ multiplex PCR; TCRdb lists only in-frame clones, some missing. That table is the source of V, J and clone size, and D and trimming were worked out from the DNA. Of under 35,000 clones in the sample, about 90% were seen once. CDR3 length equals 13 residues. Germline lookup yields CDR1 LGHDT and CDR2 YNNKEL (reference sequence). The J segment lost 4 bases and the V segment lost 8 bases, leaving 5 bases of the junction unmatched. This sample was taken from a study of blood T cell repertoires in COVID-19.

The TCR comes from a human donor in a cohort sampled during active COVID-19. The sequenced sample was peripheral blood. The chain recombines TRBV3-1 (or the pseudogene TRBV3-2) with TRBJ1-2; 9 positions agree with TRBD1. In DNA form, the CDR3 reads TGTGCCAGCGGCGGACAGGGGAGCTATGGCTACACCTTC. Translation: CASGGQGSYGYTF.